Below are 20 T cell receptor beta chains sequenced from a single sample in a study of CXCR3-negative and CXCR3-positive naive CD8 T cells. TRB cDNA libraries were made by UMI-labeled 5' RACE. From the 5' RACE reads, TCRdb lists one entry per CDR3 protein and no DNA. The table lists 50,000 to 65,000 distinct CDR3 sequences, with about a quarter in the top ten. Sequencing input: memory CD8+ T cells from blood. The receptor source for this set is a human donor in good health. Some clones in this sample may be carry-over from other donors' samples.

This chain joins TRBV6-5 and TRBJ2-1; TCRdb selects TRBD2, and the lack of DNA leaves this call unchecked. This CDR3 is 15 amino acids long. Germline CDR1 is MNHEY and CDR2 is SVGAGI. The CDR3 protein is CASMTPLAGEVEQFF.

The chain uses TRBV10-3 and TRBJ2-1. Germline V CDR1 and CDR2: ENHRY, SYGVKD. The CDR3 consists of 15 residues. CDR3 region: CAISDGGDSYNEQFF.

This chain joins TRBV4-3 and TRBJ2-3; TCRdb names TRBD2, which stays unverified in the absence of DNA. The CDR3 is 16 residues long. Looked up from germline, CDR1 is LGHNA and CDR2 is YSLEER. The CDR3: CASSQDRGGGTDTQYF.

The chain uses TRBV29-1 and TRBJ2-7; TCRdb selects TRBD1, and the lack of DNA leaves this call unchecked. Germline loops: CDR1 SQVTM, CDR2 ANQGSEA. This CDR3 is built from 13 residues. The CDR3 here is CSVDREGSYEQYF.

The CDR3 here is CASRTRGLAGYNEQFF. The chain carries TRBV7-9 and TRBJ2-1; the TCRdb D gene call, TRBD2, has no DNA to confirm it. This CDR3 region has 16 residues. Per the germline V gene, CDR1 is SEHNR and CDR2 is FQNEAQ (reference sequence).

The chain uses TRBV6-4 and TRBJ2-5; TCRdb's assignment of TRBD2 cannot be checked, as there is no DNA. CDR1 and CDR2 (germline): MRHNA, SNTAGT. This CDR3 is built from 15 residues. The CDR3 loop reads CASSVQSGGQETQYF.

The chain combines TRBV6-5 with TRBJ2-1; TCRdb names TRBD2, which stays unverified in the absence of DNA. CDR3 length: 17 amino acids. Germline CDR1 MNHEY, CDR2 SVGAGI. CDR3 sequence reads: CASSYKWLAASYNEQFF.

This chain joins TRBV7-2 and TRBJ2-5; there is no DNA to check the TCRdb D call of TRBD1. There are 17 residues in the CDR3. The germline V gene has CDR1 SGHTA and CDR2 FQGNSA. The CDR3 loop reads CASSPGIGGRQAETQYF.

The rearrangement uses TRBV29-1 and TRBJ2-6; checking the TCRdb D call of TRBD1 is not possible without DNA. CDR3 length: 16 amino acids. The germline V gene encodes CDR1 SQVTM and CDR2 ANQGSEA. The CDR3 spells CSVEVAGAPGANVLTF.

The chain is built from TRBV7-9 and TRBJ2-1; TCRdb selects TRBD1, and the lack of DNA leaves this call unchecked. The germline V gene has CDR1 SEHNR and CDR2 FQNEAQ (reference sequence). The CDR3 runs 15 residues. This CDR3 is CASSYGQGASFEQFF.

V gene TRBV12-3 or TRBV12-4 combines with J gene TRBJ2-7; there is no DNA to check the TCRdb D call of TRBD1. This CDR3 contains 15 residues. CDR3 amino acids: CASSLGPGQSYEQYF.

This chain's CDR3 is CSVETGSNTGELFF. The J gene is TRBJ2-2, the V gene TRBV29-1; no DNA is available, so the TRBD1 call from TCRdb remains unchecked. The CDR3 sequence is 14 residues long. Germline V lookup: CDR1 SQVTM, CDR2 ANQGSEA.

The rearrangement joins TRBV4-1 to TRBJ1-3. CDR3 length: 15 amino acids. CDR1 is MGHRA and CDR2 is YSYEKL in the germline V gene. The chain's CDR3 is CASSQVGGGGNTIYF.

The J gene is TRBJ2-1, the V gene TRBV28; the TCRdb call, TRBD1, lacks DNA for checking. CDR1 is MDHEN and CDR2 is SYDVKM in the germline V gene. This CDR3 is 15 amino acids long. CDR3 in amino acids: CASSLAPQGVNEQFF.

The chain carries TRBV6-2 or TRBV6-3 and TRBJ2-1; TCRdb outputs TRBD2, but without DNA this stays unchecked. The CDR3 is 16 amino acids. The germline V gene encodes CDR1 MNHEY and CDR2 SVGEGT. CDR3 sequence: CASSRRALEYYNEQFF.

V and J are TRBV27 and TRBJ1-1; TCRdb selects TRBD1, and the lack of DNA leaves this call unchecked. CDR3 length: 13 residues. The germline CDR1 and CDR2 sequences are MNHEY and SMNVEV (reference sequence). The chain's CDR3 is CASSFFDRDEAFF.

The V call is TRBV29-1, the J call TRBJ1-1. This CDR3 has 12 residues. The germline CDR1 and CDR2 sequences are SQVTM and ANQGSEA. CDR3 residues: CSVEEGNTEAFF. The whole variable domain, remainder taken from reference TRBV29-1 and TRBJ1-1, is SAVISQKPSRDICQRGTSLTIQCQVDSQVTMMFWYRQQPGQSLTLIATANQGSEATYESGFVIDKFPISRPNLTFSTLTVSNMSPEDSSIYLCSVEEGNTEAFFGQGTRLTVV.

The V and J genes are TRBV7-2 and TRBJ2-7; without DNA, the TCRdb call of TRBD1 cannot be checked. There are 14 residues in the CDR3. Germline V gives CDR1 SGHTA, CDR2 FQGNSA. The CDR3 loop reads CASSSSGHSYEQYF.

The rearrangement links TRBV12-3 or TRBV12-4 to TRBJ2-2; the D gene TCRdb calls, TRBD1, cannot be checked with no DNA. The CDR3 spans 14 residues. The CDR3 reads CASSFPPGQGQLFF.

The chain carries TRBV6-1 and TRBJ2-7; the D call of TRBD1 rests on TCRdb alone, since no DNA is present to check it. The CDR3 has 14 residues. Per germline, CDR1 MNHNS and CDR2 SASEGT. This chain's CDR3 is CASSQGPGQYEQYF.